Each of the 4 T cell receptor beta chains below was sequenced from the same sample in a study of blood T cells in healthy people across ages. A second PCR of roughly 6 to 12 cycles used a sample-barcoded 5' primer and a J-beta primer mix. One entry per CDR3 protein results from TCRdb running MiXCR on the 5' RACE reads. The data show about 1,800,000 distinct CDR3 sequences, about 30% seen once. Sequences were obtained from blood. These receptors were obtained from a woman aged 25 to 39 in good health.

Points on this clonotype: At one end the junction does not follow the germline gene, possibly because of a read error. The chain joins TRBV20-1 to TRBJ2-1; TRBD1 is a possible D gene (6 bases). This CDR3 is 14 amino acids long. Germline values: CDR1 DFQATT, CDR2 SNEGSKA (reference sequence). The chain's CDR3 is CSTRGGFSYNEQVF. The CDR3 DNA is TGCAGTACTAGAGGGGGATTCTCCTACAATGAGCAGGTCTTC.

This sequence joins TRBV6-2 or TRBV6-3 and TRBJ2-3, with 9 bases fitting TRBD2. This CDR3 region has 14 residues. The germline V gene has CDR1 MNHEY and CDR2 SVGEGT. V was pared by 7 bases and J by 1 base, with 3 bases of the junction left unmatched. As DNA, the CDR3 is TGTGCCAGCACGTCTAGCGGGGGCACAGATACGCAGTATTTT. Protein sequence: CASTSSGGTDTQYF.

The chain combines TRBV24-1 with TRBJ2-2; a possible D gene is TRBD2 (6 bases). V was clipped by 5 bases and J by 3 bases, with 18 bases between them. Germline CDR1 and CDR2: KGHDR and SFDVKD. The CDR3 runs to 17 residues. Here the CDR3 DNA reads TGTGCCACCAGTGCCCGAGCAGGAGGGGTCGACACCGGGGAGCTGTTTTTT. Protein: CATSARAGGVDTGELFF.

The chain links TRBV12-3 or TRBV12-4 to TRBJ1-1, with 9 nucleotides matching TRBD1. CDR3 size: 16 residues. V lost 7 bases to trimming and J lost 3 bases; unmatched junction nucleotides: 12. The CDR3 spells CASTRTGQGRDTEAFF. In DNA form, the CDR3 reads TGTGCCAGCACCCGCACCGGACAGGGGCGAGACACTGAAGCTTTCTTT.